The 28 T cell receptor beta chains in this list originate from one sample, sequenced in a study of blood T cell repertoires in COVID-19. Profiled with immunoSEQ multiplex PCR; TCRdb holds only in-frame clones, not every one. The sample shows 130,000 to 150,000 clones, around 89% of them seen only once. Material for sequencing was PBMCs or T cells enriched from blood (not recorded which). The source is a woman aged 30 to 39 with acute COVID-19.

V and J are TRBV6-5 and TRBJ2-7, with 8 bases aligning to TRBD2. The germline V gene has CDR1 MNHEY and CDR2 SVGAGI. The trim removed 8 bases at V and 0 bases at J, leaving 9 bases unmatched. The CDR3 runs to 15 residues. CDR3 DNA: TGTGCCAGCCGATATAGCGGGGATAGCTCCTACGAGCAGTACTTC. It specifies CASRYSGDSSYEQYF.

This sequence joins TRBV29-1 and TRBJ1-3; D not certain. Trimming shortened V by 2 bases and J by 0 bases, and 5 bases separated the two germline ends. Germline V gives CDR1 SQVTM, CDR2 ANQGSEA. This CDR3 is 13 amino acids long. Written as DNA, the CDR3 is TGCAGCGTTGAAAGAGGCTCTGGAAACACCATATATTTT. Protein: CSVERGSGNTIYF. The variable domain in full, completed from reference TRBV29-1 and TRBJ1-3, reads SAVISQKPSRDICQRGTSLTIQCQVDSQVTMMFWYRQQPGQSLTLIATANQGSEATYESGFVIDKFPISRPNLTFSTLTVSNMSPEDSSIYLCSVERGSGNTIYFGEGSWLTVV.

This clone was detected only a few times. This chain uses TRBV25-1 with TRBJ2-7; 7 bases are shared with TRBD2. The CDR3 runs to 17 residues. In germline, CDR1 is MGHDK, CDR2 SYGVNS. V lost 3 bases to trimming and J lost 0 bases; unmatched junction nucleotides: 11. The CDR3 loop reads CASSDVGSGPYSYEQYF. The DNA for the CDR3 is TGTGCCAGCAGTGATGTTGGTAGCGGGCCGTACTCCTACGAGCAGTACTTC.

The gene calls are TRBV7-2 and TRBJ1-6; D perhaps matches TRBD1 (5 bases). Trimming removed 2 bases from V and 3 bases from J, with 11 bases in between. The germline V gene has CDR1 SGHTA and CDR2 FQGNSA. This CDR3 has 16 amino acids. In nucleotides, the CDR3 is TGTGCCAGCAGCTTATCCGGGGGATACTATAATTCACCCCTCCACTTT. Its translation: CASSLSGGYYNSPLHF.

CDR3 in DNA: TGTGCCTGGAGCCGACTAGCGGGTCTATACGAGCAGTACTTC. Translated: CAWSRLAGLYEQYF. This sequence joins TRBV30 and TRBJ2-7; the match to TRBD2 covers 10 bases. Germline V gene sequence: CDR1 GTSNPN, CDR2 SVGIG (reference sequence). The J segment lost 4 bases and the V segment lost 3 bases, leaving 6 bases of the junction unmatched. The CDR3 is made up of 14 amino acids. Full variable domain (rest looked up from reference TRBV30 and TRBJ2-7): SQTIHQWPATLVQPVGSPLSLECTVEGTSNPNLYWYRQAAGRGLQLLFYSVGIGQISSEVPQNLSASRPQDRQFILSSKKLLLSDSGFYLCAWSRLAGLYEQYFGPGTRLTVT.

The J gene is TRBJ1-2, the V gene TRBV21-1; the DNA was not compared with TRBD1, the D call given in the table. TRBV21-1 is tagged as a pseudogene. The CDR3 is 14 amino acids. DNA for the CDR3: TGTGCCAGCAGCGCCCACTTCCTAACAGGGGGCTACACCTTC. It translates to CASSAHFLTGGYTF.

The chain links TRBV2 to TRBJ1-3; no clear D. The ends were cut back, 2 bases at V and 4 bases at J, with 9 bases in the middle. The V gene's germline CDR1 is SNHLY and CDR2 FYNNEI. The CDR3 consists of 14 residues. CDR3 loop: CASSEMRNGNTIYF. The CDR3 coding sequence is TGTGCCAGCAGTGAAATGAGGAACGGAAACACCATATATTTT.

The sample holds one count of this clone. The chain couples TRBV28 to TRBJ2-7; 7 nucleotides line up with TRBD2. The CDR3 is 15 amino acids. With 3 bases clipped from V and 5 bases from J, the junction kept 10 bases outside the gene matches. Germline-derived CDR1 and CDR2 are MDHEN and SYDVKM. Here the CDR3 DNA reads TGTGCCAGCAGTTTGGGGGGGGTATCCGACCACGAGCAGTACTTC. As protein: CASSLGGVSDHEQYF. Full variable domain (remainder filled in from reference TRBV28 and TRBJ2-7): DVKVTQSSRYLVKRTGEKVFLECVQDMDHENMFWYRQDPGLGLRLIYFSYDVKMKEKGDIPEGYSVSREKKERFSLILESASTNQTSMYLCASSLGGVSDHEQYFGPGTRLTVT.

DNA of the CDR3: TGTGCCAGCAGCAAGGGGTGGGACAGGCACAATGAGCAGTTCTTC. Its translation is CASSKGWDRHNEQFF. The chain employs TRBV21-1 and TRBJ2-1; the table's D call, TRBD1, has no DNA check behind it. TRBV21-1 is a recognized pseudogene. The CDR3 contains 15 residues.

The chain links TRBV3-1 (or the pseudogene TRBV3-2) to TRBJ1-2; TRBD1 is a possible D gene (6 bases). Germline V CDR1 and CDR2: LGHDT, YNNKEL (reference sequence). CDR3 length equals 19 residues. V was trimmed by 4 bases and J by 2 bases, leaving 26 bases between them. The CDR3 here is CASSPSYPALDSVNYGYTF. CDR3 sequence (DNA): TGTGCCAGCAGCCCTTCCTACCCCGCTTTGGACAGCGTAAACTATGGCTACACCTTC.

The chain links TRBV7-2 to TRBJ2-3; 7 bases fit TRBD2. V gave up 8 bases and J gave up 4 bases; unmatched junction bases: 12. The CDR3 consists of 15 residues. Per germline, CDR1 SGHTA and CDR2 FQGNSA. The CDR3 loop reads CASRSLEREADTQYF. DNA for the CDR3: TGTGCCAGCCGAAGCCTAGAGCGGGAAGCAGATACGCAGTATTTT.

The chain carries TRBV28 and TRBJ1-6; 9 positions agree with TRBD1. From germline, CDR1 is MDHEN and CDR2 SYDVKM. V was pared by 6 bases and J by 8 bases, with 8 bases of the junction left unmatched. The CDR3 has 15 amino acids. The CDR3 loop is CASRPTGGNYSPLHF. The CDR3 nucleotides read TGTGCCAGCAGACCGACAGGGGGTAATTATTCACCCCTCCACTTT.

This chain connects TRBV5-1 to TRBJ2-5; 12 positions agree with TRBD2. This CDR3 region has 16 residues. Germline V CDR1 and CDR2: SGHRS, YFSETQ. Trimming at V came to 1 base and at J to 3 bases, leaving 4 bases not matched to a gene. Here the CDR3 reads CASSLFLAGGEETQYF. CDR3 bases: TGCGCCAGCAGCTTGTTCCTAGCGGGAGGGGAAGAGACCCAGTACTTC.

This chain joins TRBV2 and TRBJ2-6; 9 bases are shared with TRBD1. The CDR3 length is 14 residues. V gave up 7 bases and J gave up 4 bases; unmatched junction bases: 2. In germline, CDR1 is SNHLY, CDR2 FYNNEI. The CDR3 coding sequence is TGTGCCAGCAAGGGACAGGGAGGGGCCAACGTCCTGACTTTC. Protein sequence: CASKGQGGANVLTF.

The sample holds a few counts of this clone. The J gene is TRBJ2-3, the V gene TRBV25-1, with D perhaps matching TRBD2 (6 bases). The CDR3 extends over 17 amino acids. Germline V lookup: CDR1 MGHDK, CDR2 SYGVNS. Trimming took 3 bases from V and 2 from J, leaving 18 bases between them. The CDR3 DNA is TGTGCCAGCAGTGACCCCCGGGAAGCGGGTCCCACAGATACGCAGTATTTT. This encodes CASSDPREAGPTDTQYF.

V gene TRBV30 combines with J gene TRBJ2-1; 9 positions match TRBD2. The junction had 9 bases not matched to a gene; V was cut back by 3 bases and J by 6 bases. The CDR3 extends over 15 amino acids. Per germline, CDR1 GTSNPN and CDR2 SVGIG (reference sequence). The CDR3 DNA reads as TGTGCCTGGAGCTCAATAGCGGGAGATATCAATGAGCAGTTCTTC. This gives the protein CAWSSIAGDINEQFF.

The chain employs TRBV12-3 or TRBV12-4 and TRBJ1-2; perhaps TRBD1 as D (5 bases). V lost 8 bases and J 7 bases, leaving 17 bases between the germline ends. The CDR3 loop spans 13 amino acids. The DNA for the CDR3 is TGTGCCAGCCACTTCGCGGGGGGGGGTGGCTACACCTTC. Amino acid sequence: CASHFAGGGGYTF.

This clone was picked up one time. The V gene is TRBV19, the J gene TRBJ1-4, with D tentatively TRBD1 (6 bases). Germline V gene lookup returns CDR1 LNHDA and CDR2 SQIVND (reference sequence). The V gene lost 3 bases and the J gene lost 7 bases, with 9 bases spanning the gap. CDR3 size: 13 residues. As DNA, the CDR3 is TGTGCCAGTAGTATGGACAGCGGTGAAAAACTGTTTTTT. It encodes CASSMDSGEKLFF.

V and J are TRBV7-2 and TRBJ1-6, with TRBD1 identical over 8 bases. CDR3 length equals 14 residues. The ends lost 2 bases at V and 8 bases at J; junction bases unmatched: 2. Germline lookup yields CDR1 SGHTA and CDR2 FQGNSA. The DNA for the CDR3 is TGTGCCAGCAGCTTATTGGACAGGGATTCACCCCTCCACTTT. This codes for CASSLLDRDSPLHF.

CDR3 in amino acids: CARRAPGGVNTGELFF. The CDR3 region has the DNA TGTGCCCGCCGCGCTCCGGGGGGGGTGAACACCGGGGAGCTGTTTTTT. The genes are TRBV9 and TRBJ2-2, with 8 bases aligning to TRBD2. Germline V gives CDR1 SGDLS, CDR2 YYNGEE. The CDR3 is made up of 16 amino acids. The junction had 12 bases not matched to a gene; V was cut back by 10 bases and J by 1 base.

The V call is TRBV15, the J call TRBJ2-7; 7 bases align to TRBD1. CDR3 length: 15 residues. The germline CDR1 and CDR2 sequences are LNHNV and YYDKDF (reference sequence). V was clipped by 3 bases and J by 3 bases; unmatched bases: 8. In nucleotides, the CDR3 is TGTGCCACCAGCAGTACACCGGGACAGAGCTACGAGCAGTACTTC. Protein product: CATSSTPGQSYEQYF.

The V gene is TRBV7-2, the J gene TRBJ1-6; the D is unclear. Germline values: CDR1 SGHTA, CDR2 FQGNSA. V was pared by 5 bases and J by 0 bases, with 8 bases between. The CDR3 spans 15 residues. The CDR3, as DNA: TGTGCCAGCAGCAATTCCAGCTCCTATAATTCACCCCTCCACTTT. Its protein product is CASSNSSSYNSPLHF.

The V gene is TRBV9, the J gene TRBJ2-1; 10 nucleotides line up with TRBD2. The germline gives CDR1 SGDLS, CDR2 YYNGEE. Germline trimming cut 0 bases from V and 8 bases from J; bases unmatched to any gene: 5. The CDR3 is 15 residues long. The CDR3 DNA reads as TGTGCCAGCAGCGTAGCTACGCTAGCGGGAGATGAGCAGTTCTTC. Residues: CASSVATLAGDEQFF.

The J gene is TRBJ2-5, the V gene TRBV7-2, with 7 bases lining up with TRBD1. Germline V gene sequence: CDR1 SGHTA, CDR2 FQGNSA. The CDR3 is 15 residues long. Trimming took 3 bases from V and 2 from J; bases not matched to a gene: 6. CDR3: CASSFHATGQETQYF. CDR3 sequence (DNA): TGTGCCAGCAGCTTTCATGCGACAGGGCAAGAGACCCAGTACTTC.

This chain uses TRBV28 with TRBJ1-5; D gene unclear. The CDR3 extends over 17 amino acids. V was cut by 6 bases and J by 1 base, with 19 bases left in between. Germline assignment: CDR1 MDHEN and CDR2 SYDVKM. The CDR3 sequence: CASSLLAGDISNQPQHF. CDR3 bases: TGTGCCAGCAGCCTTCTAGCTGGTGACATCAGCAATCAGCCCCAGCATTTT. The full variable domain, completed using reference TRBV28 and TRBJ1-5, is DVKVTQSSRYLVKRTGEKVFLECVQDMDHENMFWYRQDPGLGLRLIYFSYDVKMKEKGDIPEGYSVSREKKERFSLILESASTNQTSMYLCASSLLAGDISNQPQHFGDGTRLSIL.

The CDR3 DNA follows: TGTGCCAGCAGTCCCACGGGGGATAATTCACCCCTCCACTTT. Translation gives CASSPTGDNSPLHF. The gene calls are TRBV27 and TRBJ1-6; the D gene is possibly TRBD1 (5 bases). The CDR3 covers 14 residues. The V gene lost 5 bases and the J gene lost 5 bases, with 10 bases spanning the gap. Germline V lookup: CDR1 MNHEY, CDR2 SMNVEV (reference sequence).

The rearrangement links TRBV28 to TRBJ2-3; 12 bases align to TRBD2. The CDR3 totals 16 residues. In germline, CDR1 is MDHEN, CDR2 SYDVKM. Germline trimming cut 5 bases from V and 6 bases from J; bases unmatched to any gene: 9. Written as DNA, the CDR3 is TGTGCCAGCAGTCAGGCGACTAGCGGGAGTTGGGATACGCAGTATTTT. It specifies CASSQATSGSWDTQYF.

The rearrangement uses TRBV28 and TRBJ1-2; a weak D match, TRBD1 (6 bases). The CDR3 has 12 residues. Trimming left V 9 bases short and J 0 bases short, with 8 bases between. Looked up from germline, CDR1 is MDHEN and CDR2 is SYDVKM. The CDR3 nucleotides are TGTGCCAGTAACAGGGCTAACTATGGCTACACCTTC. Translation gives CASNRANYGYTF.